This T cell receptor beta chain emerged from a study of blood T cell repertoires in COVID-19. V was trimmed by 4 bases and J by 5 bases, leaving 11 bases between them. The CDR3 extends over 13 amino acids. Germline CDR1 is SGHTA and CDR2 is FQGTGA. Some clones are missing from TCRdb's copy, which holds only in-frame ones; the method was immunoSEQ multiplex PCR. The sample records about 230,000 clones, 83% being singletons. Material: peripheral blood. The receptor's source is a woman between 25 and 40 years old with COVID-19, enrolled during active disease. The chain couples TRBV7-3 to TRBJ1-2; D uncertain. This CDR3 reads CASSSRDGYGYTF. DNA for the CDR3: TGTGCCAGCAGCTCGAGAGACGGGTATGGCTACACCTTC.